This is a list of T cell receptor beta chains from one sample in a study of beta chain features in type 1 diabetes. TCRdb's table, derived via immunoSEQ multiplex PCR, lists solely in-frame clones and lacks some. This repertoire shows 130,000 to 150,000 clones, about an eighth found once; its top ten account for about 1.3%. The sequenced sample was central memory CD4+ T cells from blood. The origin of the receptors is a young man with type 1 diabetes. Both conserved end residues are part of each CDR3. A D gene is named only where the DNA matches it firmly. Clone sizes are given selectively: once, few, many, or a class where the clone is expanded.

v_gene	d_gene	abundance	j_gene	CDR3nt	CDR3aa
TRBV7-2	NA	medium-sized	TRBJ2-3	TGTGCCAGCAGCTCCCTAGGCAACACAGATACGCAGTATTTT	CASSSLGNTDTQYF
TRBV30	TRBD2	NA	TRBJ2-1	TGTGCCTGGAGTCGGGGGTCTAGCGGCAATGAGCAGTTCTTC	CAWSRGSSGNEQFF
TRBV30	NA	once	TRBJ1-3	TGTGCCTGGAACCCGACAGCTGGAAACACCATATATTTT	CAWNPTAGNTIYF
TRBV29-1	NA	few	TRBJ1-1	TGCAGCGTTGAAGATGTGGGGTCTGAAGCTTTCTTT	CSVEDVGSEAFF
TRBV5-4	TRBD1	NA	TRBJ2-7	TGTGCCAGCAGCTTTGAACAGGGGACCTCCTACGAGCAGTACTTC	CASSFEQGTSYEQYF
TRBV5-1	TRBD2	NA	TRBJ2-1	TGCGCCAGCAGCCCTGGAGGGACTAGCGGTGCGAATGAGCAGTTCTTC	CASSPGGTSGANEQFF
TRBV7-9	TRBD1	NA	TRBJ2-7	TGTGCCAGCAGCTCCAGACAGGGGGAAGGGACCTACGAGCAGTACTTC	CASSSRQGEGTYEQYF
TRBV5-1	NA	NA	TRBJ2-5	TGCGCCAGCAGCTTTGGAGGGACGCCACAAGAGACCCAGTACTTC	CASSFGGTPQETQYF
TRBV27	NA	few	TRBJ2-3	TGTGCCAGCAGTCCAAAGGGGAAAGATACAGATACGCAGTATTTT	CASSPKGKDTDTQYF
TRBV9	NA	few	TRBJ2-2	TGTGCCAGCAGCGTAGCTGCGAACACCGGGGAGCTGTTTTTT	CASSVAANTGELFF
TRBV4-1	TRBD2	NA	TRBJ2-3	TGCGCCAGCAGCCAAAAGTACCGGGGGGGCCCGAGCACAGATACGCAGTATTTT	CASSQKYRGGPSTDTQYF
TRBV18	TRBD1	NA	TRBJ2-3	TGTGCCAGCTCAGCGACAGGGAGTCTTACAGATACGCAGTATTTT	CASSATGSLTDTQYF
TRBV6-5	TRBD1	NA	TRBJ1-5	TGTGCCAGCAGTTACTCGGACAGGCTAAATCAGCCCCAGCATTTT	CASSYSDRLNQPQHF
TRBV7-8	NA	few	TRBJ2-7	TGTGCCAGCAGCCCGGGACGGTGGAGCTCCTACGAGCAGTACTTC	CASSPGRWSSYEQYF
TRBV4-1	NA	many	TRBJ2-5	TGCGCCAGCAGCCACGACAAGGCCTTACAAGAGACCCAGTACTTC	CASSHDKALQETQYF
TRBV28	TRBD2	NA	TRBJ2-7	TGTGCCAGCAGACTAGCGGGGGTATACGAGCAGTACTTC	CASRLAGVYEQYF
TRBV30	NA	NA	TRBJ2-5	TGTGCCTGGAGTGTCCGGTGGGAGACCCAGTACTTC	CAWSVRWETQYF
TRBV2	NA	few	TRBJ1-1	TGTGCCAGCGGTTCGAGGGGTTCGAACACTGAAGCTTTCTTT	CASGSRGSNTEAFF
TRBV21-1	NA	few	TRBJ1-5	TGTGCCAGCAGCAAGTCTACGGGACAGGGGGCCATAAGCAATCAGCCCCAGCATTTT	CASSKSTGQGAISNQPQHF
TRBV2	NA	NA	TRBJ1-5	TGTGCCAGCAGTCCCGAAAGGGGCAATCAGCCCCAGCATTTT	CASSPERGNQPQHF
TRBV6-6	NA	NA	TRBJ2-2	TGTGCCAGCAGCCTCAGGGGCGGGGAGCTGTTTTTT	CASSLRGGELFF
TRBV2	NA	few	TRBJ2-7	TGTGCCAGCAGACAGGGAACCTACGAGCAGTACTTC	CASRQGTYEQYF
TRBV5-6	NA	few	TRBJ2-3	TGTGCCAGCACCCGGGGGGCCCACACAGATACGCAGTATTTT	CASTRGAHTDTQYF
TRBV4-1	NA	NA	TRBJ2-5	TGCGCCAGCAGCCAAGCCAGAGGGACGGACCAAGAGACCCAGTACTTC	CASSQARGTDQETQYF
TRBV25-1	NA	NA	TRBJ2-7	TGTGCCAGCAGTGAATCACTTAACGAGCAGTACTTC	CASSESLNEQYF
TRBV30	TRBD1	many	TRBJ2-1	TGTGCCTGGAGTGGGACAGGGGGGTCTAATGAGCAGTTCTTC	CAWSGTGGSNEQFF
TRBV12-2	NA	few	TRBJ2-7	TGTGCAAGTCGCTTAGATGGGACTGATGCCTACGAGCAGTACTTC	CASRLDGTDAYEQYF